What follows is one TCR beta chain and its context. What it recognizes is unknown. This record comes from a study of CD8 T cells in ankylosing spondylitis. Whole-study results and caveats: Disease-associated clones were reportedly significantly overrepresented in matched ankylosing spondylitis synovial fluid. Seemingly distinctive of ankylosing spondylitis blood was a TCR beta motif formed by eight highly homologous variants.

MiXCR, applied by TCRdb to the 5' RACE reads, yields one record per CDR3 protein. This sample yields 700,000 or so distinct CDR3 sequences, of which under 20% are seen a single time; about a fifth belongs to the top ten. The CDR3 sequence is 16 residues long. Per the germline V gene, CDR1 is DFQATT and CDR2 is SNEGSKA (reference sequence). The ends were cut back, 6 bases at V and 0 bases at J, with 21 bases in the middle. This rearrangement joins TRBV20-1 to TRBJ2-7, with D possibly matching TRBD2 (5 bases). The sequencing input was blood, either unsorted or a sorted T cell fraction (not recorded which). The origin of this receptor is a male donor with ankylosing spondylitis. The CDR3 region has the DNA TGCAGTGCAGAAGACTATTCCGGGGTTCTCTCCTACGAGCAGTACTTC. This gives the protein CSAEDYSGVLSYEQYF.